This T cell receptor (beta chain) came from a study of T cells in Graves' hyperthyroidism and ophthalmopathy. Study results and limitations: Most expanded thyroid clonotypes above 0.001 recurred in blood. In validation, the model predicted ophthalmopathy. These predictions came a median roughly 6 months before onset.

Ten or more counts support this clonotype. As yet, its antigen is unknown. Exclusion criteria comprised uncontrolled infection, other autoimmune disease, pregnancy or lactation. Looked up from germline, CDR1 is GTSNPN and CDR2 is SVGIG (reference sequence). V was trimmed by 3 bases and J by 7 bases, leaving 10 bases between them. CDR3 length: 13 amino acids. Amplified TCR beta CDR3 regions derived from RNA transcripts. The study used the HTBI primer set for a first-round RT-PCR of the TCR CDR3. TCRdb redid the calling of the multiplex PCR reads with MiXCR, one entry per CDR3 protein. The sample contains approximately 510,000 distinct CDR3 sequences, roughly 45% of which appear only once.

The clonotype originates from an adult woman with Graves' disease, either hyperthyroidism or ophthalmopathy (not recorded which). V and J are TRBV30 and TRBJ1-6; possibly TRBD1 for D (5 bases). Sequenced material: peripheral blood or thyroid tissue (not recorded which). For the CDR3, the DNA is TGTGCCTGGAGGGGGCCCGGCAATTCACCCCTCCACTTT. Translating gives CAWRGPGNSPLHF.